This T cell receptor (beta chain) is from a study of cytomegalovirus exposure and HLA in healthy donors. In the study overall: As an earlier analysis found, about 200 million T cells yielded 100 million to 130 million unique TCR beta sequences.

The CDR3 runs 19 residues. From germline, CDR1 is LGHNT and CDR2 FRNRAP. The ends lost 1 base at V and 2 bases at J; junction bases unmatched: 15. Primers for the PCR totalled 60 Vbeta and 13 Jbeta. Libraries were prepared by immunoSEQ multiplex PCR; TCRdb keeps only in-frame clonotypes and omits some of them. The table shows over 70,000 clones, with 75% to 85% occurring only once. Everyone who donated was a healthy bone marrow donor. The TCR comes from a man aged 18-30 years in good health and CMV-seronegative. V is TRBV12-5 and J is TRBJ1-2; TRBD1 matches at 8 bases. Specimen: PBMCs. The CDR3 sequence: CASGLGMGQVPLSNYGYTF. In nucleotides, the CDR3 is TGTGCTAGTGGTTTGGGGATGGGACAGGTTCCCCTTTCCAACTATGGCTACACCTTC.